One and the same sample provided the 25 T cell receptor beta chains below, sequenced in a study of T cells of healthy individuals. From the 5' RACE reads, TCRdb called clonotypes with MiXCR, one entry per CDR3 protein. The table lists about 82,000 distinct CDR3 sequences, approximately 5.4% of them singletons. The receptors originated from a female donor in good health.

The chain is built from TRBV6-2 or TRBV6-3 and TRBJ1-6; the D is unclear. The CDR3 totals 12 residues. V was cut by 6 bases and J by 6 bases, with 6 bases left in between. In germline, CDR1 is MNHEY, CDR2 SVGEGT. CDR3 in DNA: TGTGCCAGCAGGGAAGCTAATTCACCCCTCCACTTT. It specifies CASREANSPLHF.

This clonotype was counted only a few times. The V and J genes are TRBV29-1 and TRBJ2-1, with TRBD2 identical over 14 bases. The CDR3 is 18 amino acids. Germline CDR1 reads SQVTM; CDR2 reads ANQGSEA. V was pared by 0 bases and J by 5 bases, with 9 bases of the junction left unmatched. The CDR3 region is CSVEDRTSGRPLNNEQFF. The DNA for the CDR3 is TGCAGCGTTGAAGATCGGACTAGCGGGAGGCCATTGAACAATGAGCAGTTCTTC.

This clonotype was detected many times. The chain has TRBV7-2 and TRBJ1-6; weak D call: TRBD1 (5 bases). V lost 7 bases and J 6 bases, leaving 22 bases between the germline ends. CDR3 length equals 17 residues. The germline gives CDR1 SGHTA, CDR2 FQGNSA. The DNA for the CDR3 is TGTGCCAGCAAACTTTCATTGACCGGGACTCGTAATTCACCCCTCCACTTT. Translating gives CASKLSLTGTRNSPLHF.

This clonotype was detected a few times. A junction boundary mismatches the germline segment, possibly from a read error. The rearrangement joins TRBV28 to TRBJ2-1, with D perhaps TRBD1 or TRBD2 (5 bases each). The CDR3 has 15 amino acids. Germline V gene lookup returns CDR1 MDHEN and CDR2 SYDVKM. CDR3 protein: CASSPRAGSYYEQFF. The CDR3 bases are TGTGCCAGCAGCCCCAGGGCAGGGAGCTACTATGAGCAGTTCTTC.

This rearrangement joins TRBV5-1 to TRBJ2-1, with D possibly being TRBD2 (5 bases). The CDR3 is 15 residues long. V shed 6 bases and J shed 5 bases, with 18 bases lying between them. Germline CDR1 is SGHRS and CDR2 is YFSETQ. DNA for the CDR3: TGCGCCAGCATGGTAGGGCGGGCGGTCCACAATGAGCAGTTCTTC. Translating it yields CASMVGRAVHNEQFF.

This clonotype was seen many times. The rearrangement links TRBV5-5 to TRBJ1-5; D is uncertain. The ends were cut back, 0 bases at V and 5 bases at J, with 6 bases in the middle. The germline V gene encodes CDR1 SGHKS and CDR2 YYEKEE (reference sequence). The CDR3 totals 13 residues. Here the CDR3 DNA reads TGTGCCAGCAGCTTGGACGGGGATCAGCCCCAGCATTTT. Amino acid sequence: CASSLDGDQPQHF.

The chain recombines TRBV7-9 with TRBJ2-3; the D is unclear. Trimming removed 1 base at V and 9 bases at J, with 8 bases between. The length of the CDR3 is 12 residues. The germline gives CDR1 SEHNR, CDR2 FQNEAQ (reference sequence). CDR3 residues: CASSLGLDTQYF. In DNA form, the CDR3 reads TGTGCCAGCAGCTTAGGGCTCGACACGCAGTATTTT.

This clonotype was seen at least ten times. The CDR3 DNA sequence: TGTGCCAGCAGCCCAAAGGACAGGGCAGCCTACGAGCAGTACTTC. Its translation: CASSPKDRAAYEQYF. J is TRBJ2-7 and V is TRBV7-9; 8 positions match TRBD1. This CDR3 has 15 residues. Germline CDR1 is SEHNR and CDR2 is FQNEAQ (reference sequence). With 5 bases clipped from V and 2 bases from J, the junction kept 8 bases outside the gene matches.

The chain combines TRBV6-1 with TRBJ1-5; D gene ambiguous. This CDR3 has 16 residues. Germline V gene data show CDR1 as MNHNS and CDR2 as SASEGT. V was trimmed by 5 bases and J by 3 bases, leaving 17 bases between them. The DNA of the CDR3 is TGTGCCAGCAGTTCACTAGCCGGGAGAAACAATCAGCCCCAGCATTTT. Translated, it gives CASSSLAGRNNQPQHF.

The chain recombines TRBV11-2 with TRBJ2-1; TRBD2 matches at 11 bases. This CDR3 comprises 15 residues. The trim removed 5 bases at V and 2 bases at J, leaving 2 bases unmatched. CDR1 and CDR2 from the germline V gene are SGHAT and FQNNGV. CDR3: CASSKLAGAYNEQFF. The CDR3 DNA reads TGTGCCAGCAGCAAACTAGCGGGAGCCTACAATGAGCAGTTCTTC.

This clonotype appeared many times. This chain connects TRBV29-1 to TRBJ2-1; 7 nucleotides agree with TRBD1. This CDR3 is 15 amino acids long. Trimming removed 6 bases from V and 4 bases from J; junction bases left unmatched: 12. The germline V gene encodes CDR1 SQVTM and CDR2 ANQGSEA. The chain's CDR3 is CSVTSGTDAYNEQFF. The CDR3 bases are TGCAGCGTCACCTCCGGGACAGATGCATACAATGAGCAGTTCTTC.

At least ten counts were recorded for this clonotype. The chain uses TRBV7-9 and TRBJ2-5; D call uncertain. Germline V CDR1 and CDR2: SEHNR, FQNEAQ (reference sequence). The CDR3 consists of 15 residues. Deletions cut 2 bases from V and 0 bases from J, with 10 bases between. The CDR3 here is CASSLSNSYQETQYF. CDR3 DNA: TGTGCCAGCAGCTTATCTAACTCGTACCAAGAGACCCAGTACTTC.

A few counts support this clonotype. V and J are TRBV9 and TRBJ2-1; 14 bases are a match to TRBD2. This CDR3 is 16 amino acids long. In germline, CDR1 is SGDLS, CDR2 YYNGEE. V was pared by 4 bases and J by 9 bases, with 9 bases of the junction left unmatched. The CDR3 nucleotides read TGTGCCAGCAGCTCAGGGACTAGCGGGAGAGGGACTGAGCAGTTCTTC. Protein product: CASSSGTSGRGTEQFF.

The table lists this clonotype with many counts. The chain recombines TRBV15 with TRBJ2-7; D unclear. Trimming removed 0 bases from V and 1 base from J, with 7 bases in between. The CDR3 loop spans 14 amino acids. Germline loops: CDR1 LNHNV, CDR2 YYDKDF (reference sequence). Here the CDR3 DNA reads TGTGCCACCAGCAGAGAGGGCAGTTCCTACGAGCAGTACTTC. This codes for CATSREGSSYEQYF.

In its sample, this clonotype was seen many times. The CDR3 DNA sequence: TGCAGTGCTAGTCCCCAGGCGGGACAGCCCCAGCATTTT. This translates into CSASPQAGQPQHF. The chain employs TRBV20-1 and TRBJ1-5; D gene uncertain. Per germline, CDR1 DFQATT and CDR2 SNEGSKA (reference sequence). V was shortened by 3 bases and J by 7 bases, with 13 bases between the two germline ends. This CDR3 is 13 amino acids long.

This clonotype was counted at least ten times. The chain joins TRBV6-2 or TRBV6-3 to TRBJ2-7; TRBD1 aligns across 12 bases. V was clipped by 6 bases and J by 7 bases; unmatched bases: 7. CDR1 and CDR2 from the germline V gene are MNHEY and SVGEGT. CDR3 length: 14 amino acids. The CDR3, as DNA: TGTGCCAGCAGACCGGGACAGGGGGCCCGAGAGCAGTACTTC. Protein sequence: CASRPGQGAREQYF.

This clonotype was detected ten times or more. The rearrangement joins TRBV11-3 to TRBJ2-3; the D gene could be TRBD1 or TRBD2 (5 bases each). The CDR3 contains 13 residues. Trimming took 8 bases from V and 6 from J, leaving 15 bases between them. Looked up from germline, CDR1 is SGHNT and CDR2 is YENEEA. CDR3 loop: CASAPGPTDTQYF. In DNA, the CDR3 is TGTGCCAGCGCTCCGGGGCCAACGGATACGCAGTATTTT.

In DNA form, the CDR3 reads TGTGCCAGCAGTCACGACTTTGGGAACTACGAGCAGTACTTC. It specifies CASSHDFGNYEQYF. V is TRBV6-2 or TRBV6-3 and J is TRBJ2-7; no clear D gene. The CDR3 spans 14 residues. Trimming took 5 bases from V and 3 from J, leaving 14 bases between them. The germline V gene has CDR1 MNHEY and CDR2 SVGEGT.

The table lists this clonotype with many counts. The chain couples TRBV5-1 to TRBJ2-5; D is possibly TRBD2 (5 bases). V was pared by 0 bases and J by 2 bases, with 11 bases between. This CDR3 is built from 15 residues. Germline V CDR1 and CDR2: SGHRS, YFSETQ. The CDR3 region is CASSLGGLDQETQYF. The CDR3 nucleotides read TGCGCCAGCAGCTTGGGTGGACTGGATCAAGAGACCCAGTACTTC.

This clonotype was seen a handful of times. V is TRBV6-2 or TRBV6-3 and J is TRBJ2-7; 9 bases map to TRBD1. The V segment lost 6 bases and the J segment 2 bases; nucleotides outside the gene matches: 5. CDR3 length: 14 residues. CDR1 MNHEY and CDR2 SVGEGT come from the germline V gene. The CDR3 sequence: CASRTGQGTYEQYF. CDR3 nucleotide sequence: TGTGCCAGCAGGACGGGACAGGGAACCTACGAGCAGTACTTC.

Concerning this clonotype: It may be a read error: a sequence one base away is much more abundant. The chain combines TRBV24-1 with TRBJ1-1, with D perhaps TRBD1 (5 bases). The germline CDR1 and CDR2 sequences are KGHDR and SFDVKD. The CDR3 consists of 13 residues. CDR3 protein: CASSAQGGSEAFF. In nucleotides, the CDR3 is TGTGCCTCCAGTGCTCAGGGCGGAAGTGAAGCTTTCTTT.

There are many counts of this clonotype. This rearrangement joins TRBV5-4 to TRBJ2-7; 7 bases map to TRBD2. Looked up from germline, CDR1 is SGHNT and CDR2 is YYREEE (reference sequence). The CDR3 consists of 14 residues. V lost 4 bases to trimming and J lost 6 bases; unmatched junction nucleotides: 10. The CDR3 DNA follows: TGTGCCAGCAGCCACCGCGGGAGTAGAAGCGAGCAGTACTTC. It yields the protein CASSHRGSRSEQYF.

This clonotype was seen repeatedly, ten times or more. The J gene is TRBJ2-3, the V gene TRBV28, with 8 bases identical to TRBD2. Germline V gene data show CDR1 as MDHEN and CDR2 as SYDVKM. The V segment lost 4 bases and the J segment 2 bases; nucleotides outside the gene matches: 5. The CDR3 runs to 15 residues. CDR3 region: CASSYAGGDTDTQYF. CDR3 bases: TGTGCCAGCAGTTATGCGGGAGGAGACACAGATACGCAGTATTTT.

There are many counts of this clonotype. The V call is TRBV11-1, the J call TRBJ2-7, with D perhaps matching TRBD1 (8 bases). Looked up from germline, CDR1 is SGHAT and CDR2 is FQDESV (reference sequence). V shed 2 bases and J shed 0 bases, with 14 bases lying between them. The CDR3 length is 16 residues. The CDR3 spells CASSLSGDRSSYEQYF. CDR3 DNA: TGTGCCAGCAGCTTAAGCGGGGACAGGAGCTCCTACGAGCAGTACTTC.

This clonotype was counted many times. This chain uses TRBV29-1 with TRBJ2-1; the match to TRBD2 covers 8 bases. Germline loops: CDR1 SQVTM, CDR2 ANQGSEA. CDR3 size: 14 residues. Trimming took 5 bases from V and 6 from J; bases not matched to a gene: 9. The CDR3 protein is CSVKQRETSNEQFF. The CDR3 nucleotides are TGCAGCGTTAAACAGCGGGAGACCTCCAATGAGCAGTTCTTC.